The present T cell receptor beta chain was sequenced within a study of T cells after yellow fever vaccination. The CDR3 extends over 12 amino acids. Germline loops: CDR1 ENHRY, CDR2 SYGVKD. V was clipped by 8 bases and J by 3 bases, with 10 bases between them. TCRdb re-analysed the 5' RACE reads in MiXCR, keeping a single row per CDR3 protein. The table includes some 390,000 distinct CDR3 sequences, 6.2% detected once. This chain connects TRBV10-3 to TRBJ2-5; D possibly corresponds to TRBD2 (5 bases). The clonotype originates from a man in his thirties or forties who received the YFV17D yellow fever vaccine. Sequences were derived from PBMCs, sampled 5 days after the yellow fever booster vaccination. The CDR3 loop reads CAIGLSKETQYF. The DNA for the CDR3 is TGTGCCATCGGACTCTCCAAAGAGACCCAGTACTTC.